This TCR beta chain was captured by sequencing in a study of blood T cell repertoires in COVID-19. Overall study: COVID-19 samples from acute and convalescent phases originated in the United States, Italy and Spain. The cDNA or gDNA used as material had been derived from T cells, B-cell-depleted T cells, or PBMCs.

The sample holds one count of this clone. Authors' methods: Estimated nucleated cell counts came from reference gene primer amplification. The repertoire was sequenced with immunoSEQ multiplex PCR; TCRdb's copy has only in-frame clones and lacks some. That table furnishes V, J and clone size, whereas the DNA furnished D and trimming. Of about 110,000 clones in the sample, about 88% are singletons; the top ten hold less than 2.5%. CDR3 length: 13 residues. V lost 4 bases and J 4 bases, leaving 10 bases between the germline ends. Germline lookup yields CDR1 KGHSH and CDR2 LQKENI. Sequencing input: peripheral blood. The TCR sequence derives from a human donor in a cohort sampled during active COVID-19. The chain has TRBV18 and TRBJ1-1, with D perhaps TRBD1 (6 bases). Written as DNA, the CDR3 is TGTGCCAGCTCACTTACAGGGACCACTGAAGCTTTCTTT. Translated: CASSLTGTTEAFF.